A selection of T cell receptor beta chains follows, all from one sample in a study of Graves' ophthalmopathy and Graves' hyperthyroidism. TCRdb re-called the multiplex PCR reads through MiXCR, storing one row per CDR3 protein. Of about 1.2 million distinct CDR3 sequences listed, roughly 35% are singletons. The sequenced material came from peripheral blood or thyroid tissue (not recorded which). Receptor source: an adult man with Graves' hyperthyroidism. The CDR3 runs from the conserved cysteine through the conserved F or W. A D gene is named only where the DNA matches it firmly. Only part of the rows carry a size: once, few, many, or a class if the clone is expanded.

clone_size j_call d_call v_call cdr3_aa cdr3_nt
- TRBJ2-2 TRBD2 TRBV20-1 CSARGDGLAGGPGELFF TGCAGTGCTAGAGGCGACGGACTAGCGGGAGGGCCGGGGGAGCTGTTTTTT
- TRBJ2-5 TRBD1 TRBV12-3/TRBV12-4 CASSNLRDRSQETQYF TGTGCCAGCAGTAACCTCCGGGACAGATCACAAGAGACCCAGTACTTC
- TRBJ1-1 TRBD1 TRBV12-3/TRBV12-4 CASSQTGGRNTEAFF TGTGCCAGCAGTCAGACAGGGGGCAGGAACACTGAAGCTTTCTTT
- TRBJ1-2 TRBD1 TRBV30 CAWSSGGYGYTF TGTGCCTGGAGCTCAGGGGGCTATGGCTACACCTTC
few TRBJ2-2 - TRBV5-1 CASSLDSRRDGELFF TGCGCCAGCAGCTTGGACTCGCGCAGGGACGGGGAGCTGTTTTTT
- TRBJ2-5 - TRBV30 CAGARVPTETQYF TGTGCCGGGGCCCGGGTACCGACCGAGACCCAGTACTTC
- TRBJ2-5 TRBD1 TRBV15 CATSRSGTGVGETQYF TGTGCCACCAGCAGGTCCGGGACAGGGGTAGGAGAGACCCAGTACTTC
many TRBJ1-5 TRBD1 TRBV20-1 CSASKGQSQPQHF TGCAGTGCTAGCAAGGGACAGTCTCAGCCCCAGCATTTT
- TRBJ2-5 TRBD2 TRBV10-3 CAISESPEAGGLETQYF TGTGCCATCAGTGAGTCCCCAGAAGCGGGGGGGCTTGAGACCCAGTACTTC
few TRBJ2-5 - TRBV6-5 CASSFGMGGRETQYF TGTGCCAGCAGTTTCGGTATGGGGGGCCGGGAGACCCAGTACTTC
- TRBJ1-1 TRBD1 TRBV7-6 CASSLGQSSNTEAFF TGTGCCAGCAGTTTGGGACAGTCATCGAACACTGAAGCTTTCTTT
many TRBJ1-1 - TRBV7-9 CASSPYGGAGRVNTEAFF TGTGCCAGCAGCCCCTATGGTGGGGCTGGTAGAGTGAACACTGAAGCTTTCTTT
few TRBJ2-5 - TRBV29-1 CSVAGGIETQYF TGCAGCGTTGCTGGGGGGATAGAGACCCAGTACTTC
- TRBJ1-5 - TRBV15 CATSRVSGNQPQHF TGTGCCACCAGCAGAGTTTCGGGGAACCAGCCCCAGCATTTT
- TRBJ1-1 - TRBV7-9 CASSLDRAMNTEAFF TGTGCCAGCAGCTTAGATCGGGCAATGAACACTGAAGCTTTCTTT
- TRBJ2-7 TRBD2 TRBV25-1 CASSAKLGTSVYEQYF TGTGCCAGCAGTGCTAAGTTGGGGACTAGCGTCTACGAGCAGTACTTC
few TRBJ1-1 - TRBV15 CATSDLGGTGEAFF TGTGCCACCAGCGACCTCGGCGGAACGGGTGAAGCTTTCTTT
few TRBJ1-4 - TRBV4-1 CASSQEGATNEKLFF TGCGCCAGCAGCCAAGAGGGTGCAACTAATGAAAAACTGTTTTTT
few TRBJ2-5 TRBD1 TRBV7-6 CASSLEGDRGGPSSNPQETQYF TGTGCCAGCAGCTTAGAGGGGGACAGGGGAGGTCCGAGTTCTAACCCCCAAGAGACCCAGTACTTC
many TRBJ1-4 TRBD1 TRBV20-1 CSASGTGGILGEKLFF TGCAGTGCATCCGGGACAGGGGGAATACTAGGGGAAAAACTGTTTTTT
many TRBJ1-5 - TRBV5-1 CASSLGGESNQPQHF TGCGCCAGCAGCTTGGGAGGGGAAAGCAATCAGCCCCAGCATTTT
many TRBJ2-5 - TRBV2 CASSETWGSETQYF TGTGCCAGCAGTGAAACGTGGGGCTCGGAGACCCAGTACTTC
many TRBJ2-5 - TRBV12-3/TRBV12-4 CASSLRGLETQYF TGTGCCAGCAGTTTACGGGGTCTAGAGACCCAGTACTTC
few TRBJ1-3 - TRBV29-1 CSVVESFSGNTIYF TGCAGCGTTGTCGAAAGTTTCTCTGGAAACACCATATATTTT
- TRBJ1-2 - TRBV7-2 CASSLGQGTQYGYTF TGTGCCAGCAGCTTAGGCCAGGGGACGCAGTATGGCTACACCTTC
many TRBJ1-1 - TRBV20-1 CSASSTEMNTEAFF TGCAGTGCTAGTTCCACAGAGATGAACACTGAAGCTTTCTTT
- TRBJ1-2 TRBD1 TRBV7-9 CASSFRDSPNYGYTF TGTGCCAGCAGCTTTAGGGACAGCCCTAACTATGGCTACACCTTC
- TRBJ1-1 - TRBV27 CASSFTATYTNTEAFF TGTGCCAGCAGTTTTACCGCGACGTACACGAACACTGAAGCTTTCTTT
- TRBJ2-5 - TRBV19 CASSSVGSGQETQYF TGTGCCAGTAGTAGTGTCGGGAGTGGCCAAGAGACCCAGTACTTC
- TRBJ1-2 - TRBV5-8 CASSISGFTNYGYTF TGTGCCAGCAGCATATCAGGGTTTACTAACTATGGCTACACCTTC
- TRBJ1-1 - TRBV6-5 CASRELTAMNTEAFF TGTGCCAGCAGGGAACTGACAGCAATGAACACTGAAGCTTTCTTT
few TRBJ2-6 TRBD1 TRBV2 CASRGQGASGANVLTF TGTGCCAGCAGAGGACAGGGGGCGTCGGGGGCCAACGTCCTGACTTTC
few TRBJ2-7 TRBD1 TRBV30 CAWRGQTLYEQYF TGTGCCTGGAGGGGACAGACACTCTACGAGCAGTACTTC
many TRBJ2-7 - TRBV7-8 CASSSPLLESREQYF TGTGCCAGCAGCTCCCCCTTGCTAGAAAGTCGCGAGCAGTACTTC
many TRBJ1-2 - TRBV29-1 CSAGSPGTSGYTF TGCAGCGCCGGATCGCCGGGGACGAGTGGCTACACCTTC
many TRBJ2-7 - TRBV7-6 CASSFGGPGEQYF TGTGCCAGCTCCTTCGGGGGACCGGGTGAGCAGTACTTC
few TRBJ2-5 TRBD2 TRBV4-3 CASSQDRPTSGETQYF TGCGCCAGCAGCCAAGATAGACCAACTAGCGGAGAGACCCAGTACTTC
many TRBJ1-5 TRBD1 TRBV7-6 CASSLGTGSSNQPQHF TGTGCCAGCAGCTTAGGGACAGGGTCGAGCAATCAGCCCCAGCATTTT
- TRBJ2-5 - TRBV29-1 CSVVPASWETQYF TGCAGCGTAGTCCCGGCTAGCTGGGAGACCCAGTACTTC
- TRBJ2-5 TRBD1 TRBV10-2 CASRGTGDRETQYF TGTGCCAGCAGGGGGACAGGGGACCGAGAGACCCAGTACTTC
many TRBJ1-1 - TRBV5-1 CASSSTQGATEAFF TGCGCCAGCAGCTCGACCCAGGGTGCCACTGAAGCTTTCTTT
- TRBJ2-7 TRBD1 TRBV7-8 CASSPGQGNHEQYF TGTGCCAGCAGCCCGGGACAGGGGAATCACGAGCAGTACTTC
- TRBJ1-5 - TRBV7-2 CAGSLLGNQPQHF TGTGCCGGCAGCTTATTGGGAAATCAGCCCCAGCATTTT
- TRBJ2-5 TRBD2 TRBV27 CASSIKLADRQETQYF TGTGCCAGCAGTATCAAACTAGCGGACCGCCAAGAGACCCAGTACTTC
- TRBJ2-7 - TRBV7-9 CASSSSADGTYEQYF TGTGCCAGTAGCTCGTCTGCGGACGGGACCTACGAGCAGTACTTC
- TRBJ1-5 - TRBV12-3/TRBV12-4 CASSLPNQSQHF TGTGCCAGCAGCCTTCCAAATCAGTCCCAGCATTTT
few TRBJ2-5 - TRBV5-5 CASSLASKTQYF TGTGCCAGCAGCTTGGCCAGTAAGACCCAGTACTTC
many TRBJ2-5 TRBD2 TRBV11-2 CASTSAGEAQETQYF TGTGCCAGCACCTCAGCGGGGGAAGCTCAAGAGACCCAGTACTTC